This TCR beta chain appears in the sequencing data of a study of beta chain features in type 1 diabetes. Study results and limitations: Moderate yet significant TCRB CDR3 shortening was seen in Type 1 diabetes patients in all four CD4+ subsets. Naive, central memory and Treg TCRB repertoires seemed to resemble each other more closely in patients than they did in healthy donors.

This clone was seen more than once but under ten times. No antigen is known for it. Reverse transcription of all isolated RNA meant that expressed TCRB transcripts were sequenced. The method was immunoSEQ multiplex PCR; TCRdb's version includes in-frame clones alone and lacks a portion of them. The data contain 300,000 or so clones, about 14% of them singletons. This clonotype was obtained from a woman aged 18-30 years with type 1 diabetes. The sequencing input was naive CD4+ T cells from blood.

The chain's CDR3 is CASYNRGNTEAFF. The CDR3, as DNA: TGTGCCAGCTATAACAGGGGTAACACTGAAGCTTTCTTT. This chain connects TRBV7-9 to TRBJ1-1, with 7 bases lining up with TRBD1. Germline CDR1 and CDR2: SEHNR and FQNEAQ (reference sequence). The CDR3 extends over 13 amino acids. J gave up 2 bases and V 8 bases, and 5 bases lay outside the gene matches.